The subject of this entry is one TCR beta chain. This record belongs to a study of blood T cell repertoires in COVID-19. For the study at large: From T cells, B-cell-depleted T cells, or PBMCs came the material, which was cDNA or gDNA.

In the original processing: Reference gene primers were amplified, and this amplification served to estimate nucleated cell counts. Here immunoSEQ multiplex PCR was the method, and the copy in TCRdb shows in-frame clones only, minus some. V and J calls and clone size are as listed in that table; D and trimming were resolved from the DNA. The sample holds roughly 330,000 clones, 89% seen once. Trimming left V 5 bases short and J 6 bases short, with 8 bases between. The CDR3 runs 12 residues. This chain uses TRBV12-3 or TRBV12-4 with TRBJ2-1, with a tentative D call TRBD1 (6 bases). Source material: peripheral blood. The sequence was obtained from a man between 18 and 35 years old who had recovered from COVID-19. DNA for the CDR3: TGTGCCAGCAGTCAGGACAGCAATGAGCAGTTCTTC. This gives the protein CASSQDSNEQFF.